This record looks at one T cell receptor (beta chain) sequence and its context. The data originate from a study of blood T cell repertoires in COVID-19. The CDR3 sequence is 17 residues long. Trimming shortened V by 0 bases and J by 2 bases, and 11 bases separated the two germline ends. Per the germline V gene, CDR1 is LGHDT and CDR2 is YNNKEL (reference sequence). Using immunoSEQ multiplex PCR, the repertoire was profiled, and TCRdb retains in-frame clones only, with some absent. In the table there are about 240,000 clones, over 75% of which are singletons. The TCR sequence derives from a man in his thirties or forties who had recovered from COVID-19. The sequenced material came from peripheral blood. This sequence joins TRBV3-1 (or the pseudogene TRBV3-2) and TRBJ2-6, with D perhaps matching TRBD2 (5 bases). The CDR3 sequence is CASSQDGSPTGANVLTF. For the CDR3, the DNA is TGTGCCAGCAGCCAAGATGGGAGCCCTACTGGGGCCAACGTCCTGACTTTC.